The entry below describes one TCR beta chain. Its specificity is unknown. These data come from a study of T cell responses to AZD1222 COVID-19 vaccine. Data came from immunoSEQ multiplex PCR; TCRdb stores just in-frame clones and leaves some out. The sample lists more than 110,000 clones; 90% to 95% were seen once. This CDR3 is built from 12 residues. The germline V gene encodes CDR1 MDHEN and CDR2 SYDVKM. V lost 4 bases and J lost 3, with 7 bases in between. Findings and caveats of the study: Recipients of AZD1222 seropositive at baseline numbered only five or six.

The sequences come from peripheral blood, collected 28 days after the second AZD1222 dose. The sequence was collected from an adult who received the AZD1222 COVID-19 vaccine. The genes are TRBV28 and TRBJ2-7; D is unclear. The CDR3 reads CASSWRIYEQYF. The DNA of the CDR3 is TGTGCCAGCAGTTGGCGGATCTACGAGCAGTACTTC.